This T cell receptor beta chain was profiled in a study of blood T cell repertoires in COVID-19. Study background: COVID-19 samples, acute and convalescent, were from the United States, Italy and Spain. T cells, B-cell-depleted T cells, or PBMCs provided the cDNA or gDNA that served as material.

Patients from Seattle were sampled longitudinally, starting during active infection. Germline assignment: CDR1 SGHTS and CDR2 YDEGEE. V shed 4 bases and J 7 bases; nucleotides not matched to a gene: 13. CDR3 length: 15 amino acids. This clone was seen once. As processed by the authors: Researchers report that nucleated cell counts were estimated from reference gene primer amplification. Clones were read by immunoSEQ multiplex PCR, and TCRdb kept only the in-frame ones, dropping some. The DNA was the basis for D and trimming; V, J and clone size are from that table. The sample yields around 190,000 clones, around 79% seen once.

The chain recombines TRBV5-8 with TRBJ1-1; 7 nucleotides match TRBD1. The sequence derives from a woman aged 40 to 55 with COVID-19, enrolled during active disease. What was sequenced was peripheral blood. CDR3: CASSRRTGLQSEAFF. CDR3 bases: TGTGCCAGCAGCCGCAGGACAGGCCTGCAGAGTGAAGCTTTCTTT.